The 7 T cell receptor beta chains below were found in one sample sequenced in a study of cytomegalovirus exposure and HLA in healthy donors. The PCR contained 60 Vbeta and 13 Jbeta primers. The repertoire was sequenced with immunoSEQ multiplex PCR; TCRdb's copy has only in-frame clones and lacks some. The sample consists of about 170,000 clones, 76% of them appearing once. The sequencing input was PBMCs. These receptors all come from a female donor in good health and CMV-seronegative.

The chain couples TRBV2 to TRBJ1-6, with 8 bases fitting TRBD1. Germline CDR1 is SNHLY and CDR2 is FYNNEI. CDR3 length equals 16 residues. V was clipped by 6 bases and J by 6 bases; unmatched bases: 10. The CDR3 is CASRGTPGQANSPLHF. The DNA for the CDR3 is TGTGCCAGCAGAGGCACACCGGGACAGGCTAATTCACCCCTCCACTTT.

This chain connects TRBV7-9 to TRBJ2-3; 11 bases are shared with TRBD1. The ends lost 3 bases at V and 4 bases at J; junction bases unmatched: 3. In germline, CDR1 is SEHNR, CDR2 FQNEAQ (reference sequence). The CDR3 runs to 15 residues. CDR3 bases: TGTGCCAGCAGCTTGGACAGGGGGCTAGCAGATACGCAGTATTTT. Its translation: CASSLDRGLADTQYF.

This chain connects TRBV18 to TRBJ1-3, with 7 bases aligning to TRBD1. CDR1 and CDR2 (germline): KGHSH, LQKENI. J was trimmed by 0 bases and V by 4 bases; bases with no gene match: 3. The CDR3 runs 15 residues. In DNA, the CDR3 is TGTGCCAGCTCACAGGGGGCCAGCTCTGGAAACACCATATATTTT. Translated: CASSQGASSGNTIYF. Full variable domain (missing parts from reference TRBV18 and TRBJ1-3): NAGVMQNPRHLVRRRGQEARLRCSPMKGHSHVYWYRQLPEEGLKFMVYLQKENIIDESGMPKERFSAEFPKEGPSILRIQQVVRGDSAAYFCASSQGASSGNTIYFGEGSWLTVV.

V usage is TRBV10-3 and J usage is TRBJ2-7; D might be TRBD2 (7 bases). With 0 bases removed from V and 0 bases from J, the gap between germline ends came to 15 bases. In germline, CDR1 is ENHRY, CDR2 SYGVKD. The CDR3 has 17 amino acids. CDR3 loop: CAISESRGGGSSYEQYF. CDR3 in DNA: TGTGCCATCAGTGAGTCGAGGGGGGGCGGGAGCTCCTACGAGCAGTACTTC.

V and J are TRBV11-3 and TRBJ2-2, with 9 nucleotides matching TRBD2. Germline V gene lookup returns CDR1 SGHNT and CDR2 YENEEA. This CDR3 is 19 amino acids long. With 1 base clipped from V and 0 bases from J, the junction kept 9 bases outside the gene matches. The CDR3 here is CASSLASSGTGANTGELFF. The CDR3 bases are TGTGCCAGCAGCTTAGCTTCTAGCGGGACCGGGGCGAACACCGGGGAGCTGTTTTTT.

The chain employs TRBV2 and TRBJ2-3, with D perhaps TRBD1 (6 bases). Germline CDR1 and CDR2: SNHLY and FYNNEI. This CDR3 is built from 15 residues. V was trimmed by 3 bases and J by 0 bases, leaving 10 bases between them. The CDR3 protein is CASSEDRFSTDTQYF. DNA of the CDR3: TGTGCCAGCAGTGAGGACAGATTTAGCACAGATACGCAGTATTTT.

The J gene is TRBJ1-4, the V gene TRBV18; the D gene is possibly TRBD1 (6 bases). The CDR3 extends over 13 amino acids. V lost 4 bases and J lost 8, with 11 bases in between. CDR1 is KGHSH and CDR2 is LQKENI in the germline V gene. CDR3 region: CASSRNREEKLFF. The CDR3 bases are TGTGCCAGCTCACGGAACAGGGAGGAAAAACTGTTTTTT. The full variable domain, completed using reference TRBV18 and TRBJ1-4, is NAGVMQNPRHLVRRRGQEARLRCSPMKGHSHVYWYRQLPEEGLKFMVYLQKENIIDESGMPKERFSAEFPKEGPSILRIQQVVRGDSAAYFCASSRNREEKLFFGSGTQLSVL.